The 3 T cell receptor beta chains in this list originate from one sample, sequenced in a study of beta chain features in type 1 diabetes. The antigens of these receptors remain unknown. Regarding the study as a whole: TCRB CDR3 length was moderately but significantly reduced in all four CD4+ subsets of Type 1 diabetes patients.

The authors reverse transcribed all of the isolated RNA, so sequencing captured expressed TCRB transcripts. Clones were read by immunoSEQ multiplex PCR, and TCRdb kept only the in-frame ones, dropping some. The sample holds hundreds of thousands of clones, about 11% seen once. Specimen: naive CD4+ T cells from blood. These receptors were obtained from a young man with type 1 diabetes.

This clone was picked up a small number of times. The chain joins TRBV18 to TRBJ1-2, with a weak D call TRBD1 (6 bases). The CDR3 spans 14 residues. V gave up 1 base and J gave up 2 bases, with 8 bases separating them. CDR1 and CDR2 from the germline V gene are KGHSH and LQKENI. The CDR3 region has the DNA TGTGCCAGCTCACCACGACAGGACAACTATGGCTACACCTTC. Protein sequence: CASSPRQDNYGYTF. Complete variable domain (other parts from reference TRBV18 and TRBJ1-2): NAGVMQNPRHLVRRRGQEARLRCSPMKGHSHVYWYRQLPEEGLKFMVYLQKENIIDESGMPKERFSAEFPKEGPSILRIQQVVRGDSAAYFCASSPRQDNYGYTFGSGTRLTVV.

The chain uses TRBV2 and TRBJ1-5; 7 bases are a match to TRBD1. CDR1 and CDR2 from the germline V gene are SNHLY and FYNNEI. The CDR3 has 14 amino acids. Trimming removed 7 bases from V and 4 bases from J; junction bases left unmatched: 7. As DNA, the CDR3 is TGTGCCAGCACTCCCGGGACAGCAAATCAGCCCCAGCATTTT. This gives the protein CASTPGTANQPQHF.

The genes are TRBV29-1 and TRBJ2-1; the match to TRBD2 covers 7 bases. Per the germline V gene, CDR1 is SQVTM and CDR2 is ANQGSEA. The CDR3 is 12 residues long. V lost 8 bases, J lost 5 bases, and 6 bases stayed unmatched. The CDR3 sequence is CSLRGTNNEQFF. The DNA for the CDR3 is TGCAGCTTACGGGGGACTAACAATGAGCAGTTCTTC.